This T cell receptor (beta chain) is from a study of blood T cell repertoires in COVID-19 (TCRdb year 2020). About the investigation overall: The collaborator samples originated in the United States, Italy and Spain and spanned the acute and convalescent phases of COVID-19. The prospective study material was composed of cDNA or gDNA derived from T cells, B-cell-depleted T cells, or PBMCs. The dataset comprised deeply sampled blood TCRbeta repertoires from subjects exposed to, actively infected with, or recovered from COVID-19. The repertoires were released in a freely available public database meant as a resource for research on the immune response to SARS-CoV-2. Sample metadata almost always included a de-identified subject ID, COVID-19 status, age in years and sex. Where available, HLA class I and class II types were obtained from metadata supplied by the sample provider rather than from assay-based typing. Samples came from the ongoing ImmuneRACE study (first 160 participants) plus 1,254 subjects from 6 global collaborators. Study-wide conclusions, independent of this receptor: The quantity of clinical and demographic metadata differed by source and by participant and was supplied without curation.

Each collaborating institution followed its own protocols to collect whole blood in K2EDTA tubes. For TCRbeta analysis, collaborators shipped samples in one of three forms: frozen whole blood, isolated PBMCs, or DNA extracted from either of those sample types. This clone has only one observation. It lacks a known antigen. No qualities accompany the bases; no much larger clone lies one base away. TCRbeta CDR3 regions were amplified from genomic DNA by means of the immunoSEQ Assay, a bias-controlled multiplex PCR. Per the original workflow: Within the assay, amplification of reference gene primers was used to estimate how many nucleated cells each sample contained. To quantify the absolute abundance of each unique TCRbeta CDR3 rearrangement, sequence reads were collapsed and filtered. For each sample, productive Simpson clonality was calculated as the square root of Simpson's diversity index across productive rearrangements. TCRdb re-hosts the immuneACCESS table, in-frame sequences only. Its copies lack some clones; in the studies checked, an unresolved V gene accounts for under half of them, and the cause for the rest is not known. The V and J calls and clone size are taken from that table; D and trimming were inferred from the DNA. A total of about 200,000 clones appear in this sample, around 80% of them only once. Approximately 3% of the sample is taken by the ten largest.

Per the germline V gene, SGHDT is the CDR1 and YYEEEE is the CDR2. The trim is 1 base for V and 2 bases for J, with a gap of 10 bases between the germline ends. The CDR3 spans 16 residues, from the cysteine through the phenylalanine. Just the 48-base CDR3 DNA is kept, in frame starting at base 1. Recombination joined TRBV5-6 with TRBJ2-6; too little of a D gene remains to name it. What was sequenced was peripheral blood. The origin of this receptor is a woman older than 75 with active or convalescent COVID-19. CDR3 region: CASSLKRLAGANVLTF. Here is the DNA: TGTGCCAGCAGCTTGAAACGACTTGCTGGGGCCAACGTCCTGACTTTC.